A selection of T cell receptor beta chains follows, all from one sample in a study of blood T cell repertoires in COVID-19. Here immunoSEQ multiplex PCR was the method, and the copy in TCRdb shows in-frame clones only, minus some. The sample yields roughly 100,000 clones, roughly 79% seen once. The sample comprised peripheral blood. The origin of the receptors is a man older than 75 with COVID-19, enrolled during active disease. Both conserved end residues are trimmed from each CDR3.

j_call | v_call | cdr3_aa
TRBJ1-3 | TRBV28 | ASSPGQFKGLGNTIY
TRBJ1-2 | TRBV5-1 | ASSLGTGSDYGYT
TRBJ2-2 | TRBV9 | ASSEPGLAGSGGELF
TRBJ2-7 | TRBV5-4 | ASSLGASYEQY
TRBJ1-3 | TRBV30 | AWSVRVGSSGNTIY
TRBJ2-7 | TRBV10-1 | ASSDPNRDRGWVRTYEQY
TRBJ2-3 | TRBV6-4 | ASKPHSGRSTDTQY
TRBJ1-3 | TRBV5-1 | ASSLGQLQGNGNTIY
TRBJ2-3 | TRBV7-3 | ASSLSGGAGTDTQY
TRBJ1-6 | TRBV7-9 | ASSLSGTGSNSPLH
TRBJ1-1 | TRBV29-1 | SVGGKTVNTEAF
TRBJ1-1 | TRBV28 | ASSLWGQGIEAF
TRBJ2-1 | TRBV5-1 | ASSLESGRYNEQF
TRBJ2-2 | TRBV24-1 | ATSDRPKSGLTGELF
TRBJ2-7 | TRBV27 | ASSLKAGAHEQY
TRBJ2-1 | TRBV7-2 | ASSLVGLGTYEQF
TRBJ2-7 | TRBV28 | ASSSFGQGVTYEQY
TRBJ1-1 | TRBV28 | ASSTSPTNTEAF
TRBJ1-3 | TRBV5-1 | ASSFSEATGNTIY
TRBJ2-7 | TRBV5-1 | ASSPSGRGKYEQY
TRBJ1-2 | TRBV4-3 | ASSQEAGAGGNYGYT
TRBJ2-5 | TRBV6-5 | ASSPTDRGETQY
TRBJ1-5 | TRBV6-2/TRBV6-3 | ASSYSRGKVQPQH
TRBJ2-1 | TRBV4-3 | ASSQDRGGSYNEQF
TRBJ1-2 | TRBV2 | ASRVGNGYT
TRBJ2-3 | TRBV9 | ASSERGSGGVKDTQY
TRBJ2-2 | TRBV5-4 | ASSLLDRDSGELF
TRBJ1-2 | TRBV2 | ASSEARQNYGYT
TRBJ2-7 | TRBV5-5 | ASSSQDRATYEQY
TRBJ1-4 | TRBV2 | ASSYDRGRNEKLF
TRBJ2-7 | TRBV5-6 | ASSAGYRVSSYEQY
TRBJ1-2 | TRBV7-6 | ASSPGGQGIYGYT
TRBJ2-2 | TRBV7-2 | ASSNPQGLAGAGELF
TRBJ2-3 | TRBV13 | ASSRRLAGAPDTQY